What follows are 22 T cell receptor beta chains derived from one specimen sequenced in a study of T cell responses to AZD1222 COVID-19 vaccine. Profiled with immunoSEQ multiplex PCR; TCRdb holds only in-frame clones, not every one. The table shows 130,000 or so clones, with approximately 88% occurring only once. The sequencing here drew on peripheral blood, taken 28 days after the second AZD1222 dose. The receptor source for this set is an adult who received the AZD1222 COVID-19 vaccine.

This chain uses TRBV5-1 with TRBJ2-1; 7 bases align to TRBD2. The V gene's germline CDR1 is SGHRS and CDR2 YFSETQ. The CDR3 has 16 residues. With 3 bases clipped from V and 4 bases from J, the junction kept 10 bases outside the gene matches. CDR3 nucleotide sequence: TGCGCCAGCAGCTCGGAAGGGAGGGCCCAGTACAATGAGCAGTTCTTC. It translates to CASSSEGRAQYNEQFF.

The V and J genes are TRBV28 and TRBJ1-1; TRBD1 is a possible D gene (5 bases). Trimming pared 8 bases from V and 6 bases from J, leaving 13 bases between. CDR3 length equals 12 residues. Germline assignment: CDR1 MDHEN and CDR2 SYDVKM. The CDR3: CASWGGSAEAFF. The DNA for the CDR3 is TGTGCCAGCTGGGGGGGGAGCGCTGAAGCTTTCTTT.

The chain combines TRBV3-1 (or the pseudogene TRBV3-2) with TRBJ1-6; D gene unclear. The length of the CDR3 is 15 residues. Germline V lookup: CDR1 LGHDT, CDR2 YNNKEL (reference sequence). V shed 4 bases and J shed 5 bases, with 12 bases lying between them. The CDR3 sequence is CASSPLSGDNSPLHF. Here the CDR3 DNA reads TGTGCCAGCAGCCCCTTGAGCGGGGATAATTCACCCCTCCACTTT.

This chain links TRBV11-2 with TRBJ1-2, with a weak D call TRBD1 (5 bases). Deletions cut 5 bases from V and 4 bases from J, with 17 bases between. This CDR3 spans 15 amino acids. Germline loops: CDR1 SGHAT, CDR2 FQNNGV. In nucleotides, the CDR3 is TGTGCCAGCAGCGTAAGGGCCACCGGGACCTATGGCTACACCTTC. It is translated as CASSVRATGTYGYTF.

Written as DNA, the CDR3 is TGTGCCACCGGACAGAGCAATCAGCCCCAGCATTTT. Translation gives CATGQSNQPQHF. The chain is built from TRBV3-1 (or the pseudogene TRBV3-2) and TRBJ1-5; perhaps TRBD1 as D (6 bases). V lost 10 bases and J lost 1, with 8 bases in between. This CDR3 is built from 12 residues. Germline lookup yields CDR1 LGHDT and CDR2 YNNKEL (reference sequence).

V gene TRBV18 combines with J gene TRBJ1-6, with a tentative D call TRBD1 (5 bases). The V end lost 3 bases, the J end lost 7 bases, and 13 bases lay between the germline ends. CDR3 length equals 15 residues. Germline assignment: CDR1 KGHSH and CDR2 LQKENI. CDR3 bases: TGTGCCAGCTCACCCGGGCAGGGTCTGAATTCACCCCTCCACTTT. Its protein product is CASSPGQGLNSPLHF.

A few counts support this clone. The DNA for the CDR3 is TGTGCCAGCAGCCCCTTTATCGGGCGGGGGAACACTGAAGCTTTCTTT. Its protein product is CASSPFIGRGNTEAFF. The V gene is TRBV14, the J gene TRBJ1-1; D is unresolved. Germline CDR1 and CDR2: SGHDN and FVKESK. This CDR3 is 16 amino acids long. Trimming took off 4 bases at V and 1 base at J, with 16 bases between the two ends.

This clone was counted between two and nine times. The chain employs TRBV7-6 and TRBJ2-7, with 9 positions matching TRBD1. From germline, CDR1 is SGHVS and CDR2 FNYEAQ. J gave up 5 bases and V 5 bases, and 10 bases lay outside the gene matches. CDR3 size: 15 residues. The CDR3 here is CASSASGTGNHEQYF. DNA for the CDR3: TGTGCCAGCAGCGCCTCCGGGACAGGGAACCACGAGCAGTACTTC.

CDR3 nucleotides: TGTGCCAGTAGTAGTGTGGGCAGGGAAAATCAGCCCCAGCATTTT. Translating it yields CASSSVGRENQPQHF. The V call is TRBV19, the J call TRBJ1-5, with D tentatively TRBD1 (5 bases). V gave up 4 bases and J gave up 4 bases, with 14 bases separating them. This CDR3 region has 15 residues. Germline values: CDR1 LNHDA, CDR2 SQIVND (reference sequence).

This clone was counted between two and nine times. The CDR3 DNA sequence: TGTGCCAGCAACCGGCCTAACACTGAAGCTTTCTTT. Its translation is CASNRPNTEAFF. The chain couples TRBV28 to TRBJ1-1, with no clear D. The CDR3 spans 12 residues. Looked up from germline, CDR1 is MDHEN and CDR2 is SYDVKM. V was clipped by 7 bases and J by 2 bases, with 8 bases between them.

This clone has a single count. The CDR3 is CASSFGGARTEAFF. The CDR3 DNA reads as TGTGCCAGCAGCTTTGGGGGGGCGCGGACTGAAGCTTTCTTT. The chain joins TRBV7-9 to TRBJ1-1; D may be TRBD1 (6 bases). Germline V CDR1 and CDR2: SEHNR, FQNEAQ (reference sequence). The germline V and J ends were trimmed by 3 bases and 5 bases, with 13 bases remaining between them. The CDR3 runs to 14 residues.

V usage is TRBV18 and J usage is TRBJ1-2; 8 bases match TRBD1. The germline V gene encodes CDR1 KGHSH and CDR2 LQKENI. The CDR3 spans 15 residues. Losses at the gene ends were 2 bases for V and 1 base for J; bases not matched to a gene: 3. The CDR3 DNA sequence: TGTGCCAGCTCACCAGGACAGGGCCATAACTATGGCTACACCTTC. Protein product: CASSPGQGHNYGYTF.

The chain combines TRBV19 with TRBJ1-2; D may be TRBD1 (5 bases). Trimming cost V 5 bases and J 4 bases, with 14 bases left between them. The CDR3 is 14 amino acids. Germline-derived CDR1 and CDR2 are LNHDA and SQIVND (reference sequence). The CDR3 sequence is CASSRDDGGYGYTF. The DNA for the CDR3 is TGTGCCAGTAGTCGGGACGATGGCGGCTATGGCTACACCTTC.

The V call is TRBV6-4, the J call TRBJ1-3; TRBD1 matches at 7 bases. This CDR3 region has 17 residues. With V trimmed by 10 bases and J by 0 bases, 15 bases remained unmatched. Per the germline V gene, CDR1 is MRHNA and CDR2 is SNTAGT. The CDR3, as DNA: TGTGCCAACAATCCCGGGACAGAGTACGACTCTGGAAACACCATATATTTT. Amino acid sequence: CANNPGTEYDSGNTIYF.

This clone was seen a single time. V usage is TRBV19 and J usage is TRBJ2-3, with 9 bases lining up with TRBD2. The ends lost 4 bases at V and 0 bases at J; junction bases unmatched: 5. CDR1 is LNHDA and CDR2 is SQIVND in the germline V gene (reference sequence). The CDR3 covers 16 residues. The CDR3 DNA follows: TGTGCCAGTAGTAGAGCTCTAGCGGGGAGCACAGATACGCAGTATTTT. Translating it yields CASSRALAGSTDTQYF.

The J gene is TRBJ2-7, the V gene TRBV6-6; 8 bases line up with TRBD2. The trim removed 2 bases at V and 7 bases at J, leaving 10 bases unmatched. The V gene's germline CDR1 is MNHNY and CDR2 SVGAGI (reference sequence). CDR3 length equals 15 residues. The CDR3 nucleotides are TGTGCCAGCAGTTACCCCCGGGGGGGGGCCGGAGAGCAGTACTTC. It yields the protein CASSYPRGGAGEQYF.

The chain employs TRBV15 and TRBJ2-1, with 7 bases aligning to TRBD1. CDR1 is LNHNV, CDR2 YYDKDF, per germline (reference sequence). J gave up 0 bases and V 3 bases, and 2 bases lay outside the gene matches. The CDR3 runs 15 residues. The CDR3 loop reads CATSRGQSSYNEQFF. Here the CDR3 DNA reads TGTGCCACCAGCAGGGGACAGAGCTCCTACAATGAGCAGTTCTTC.

The V and J genes are TRBV2 and TRBJ2-3; 7 nucleotides agree with TRBD2. This CDR3 region has 11 residues. V lost 5 bases to trimming and J lost 8 bases; unmatched junction nucleotides: 1. CDR1 and CDR2 from the germline V gene are SNHLY and FYNNEI. The CDR3, as DNA: TGTGCCAGCAGTAGCGGGGTTACGCAGTATTTT. It yields the protein CASSSGVTQYF.

The chain is built from TRBV7-9 and TRBJ1-6; D is possibly TRBD1 (5 bases). The germline V gene has CDR1 SEHNR and CDR2 FQNEAQ (reference sequence). This CDR3 contains 14 residues. Trimming removed 4 bases at V and 10 bases at J, with 14 bases between. The CDR3 spells CASSSGTSGSPLHF. The CDR3 DNA follows: TGTGCCAGCAGCTCCGGGACTTCTGGGTCACCCCTCCACTTT.

The J gene is TRBJ2-2, the V gene TRBV5-1; 10 bases are shared with TRBD2. The V and J ends lost 5 bases and 3 bases, in that order; junction bases with no gene match: 4. CDR3 length: 15 residues. The germline CDR1 and CDR2 sequences are SGHRS and YFSETQ. CDR3 sequence: CASRPSGSDTGELFF. CDR3 sequence (DNA): TGCGCCAGCAGACCTAGCGGGAGTGACACCGGGGAGCTGTTTTTT.

This chain connects TRBV30 to TRBJ1-5, with D unresolved. V lost 4 bases, J lost 1 base, and 8 bases lay in between. The germline V gene encodes CDR1 GTSNPN and CDR2 SVGIG (reference sequence). CDR3 length: 13 amino acids. CDR3 sequence (DNA): TGTGCCTGGAACCAAGACAGCAATCAGCCCCAGCATTTT. Its translation: CAWNQDSNQPQHF. Complete variable domain (other parts from reference TRBV30 and TRBJ1-5): SQTIHQWPATLVQPVGSPLSLECTVEGTSNPNLYWYRQAAGRGLQLLFYSVGIGQISSEVPQNLSASRPQDRQFILSSKKLLLSDSGFYLCAWNQDSNQPQHFGDGTRLSIL.

This chain joins TRBV11-2 and TRBJ2-3; D is perhaps TRBD2 (6 bases). Trimming shortened V by 4 bases and J by 2 bases, and 10 bases separated the two germline ends. CDR3 size: 14 residues. Germline assignment: CDR1 SGHAT and CDR2 FQNNGV. Written as DNA, the CDR3 is TGTGCCAGCAGCTATAGCGGTGACACAGATACGCAGTATTTT. This encodes CASSYSGDTDTQYF.